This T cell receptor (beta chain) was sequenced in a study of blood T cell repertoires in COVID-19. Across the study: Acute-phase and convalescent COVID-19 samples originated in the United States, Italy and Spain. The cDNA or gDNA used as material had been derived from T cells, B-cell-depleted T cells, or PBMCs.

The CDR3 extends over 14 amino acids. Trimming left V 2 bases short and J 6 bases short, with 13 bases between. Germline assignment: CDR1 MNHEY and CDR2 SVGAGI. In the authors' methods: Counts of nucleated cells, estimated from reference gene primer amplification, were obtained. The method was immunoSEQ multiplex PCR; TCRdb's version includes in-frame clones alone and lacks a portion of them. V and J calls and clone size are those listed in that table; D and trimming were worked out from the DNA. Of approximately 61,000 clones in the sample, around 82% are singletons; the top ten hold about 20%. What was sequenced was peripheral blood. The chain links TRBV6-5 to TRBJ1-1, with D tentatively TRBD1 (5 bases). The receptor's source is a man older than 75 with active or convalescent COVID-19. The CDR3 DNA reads TGTGCCAGCAGTTACGGCAGGGCGTTAGCTGAAGCTTTCTTT. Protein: CASSYGRALAEAFF.